This T cell receptor beta chain is drawn from a study of early T cells in non-severe SARS-CoV-2 infection. About the research overall: Sequencing input comprised bulk RNA from unsorted whole blood; chain pairing was not available.

Unique molecular identifiers (one per individual cDNA molecule) were attached. Using its own MiXCR run on the 5' RACE reads, TCRdb lists one record per CDR3 protein. The sample contains around 75,000 distinct CDR3 sequences, roughly a tenth of which appear only once. Remarks on this clonotype: Its specificity is not known.

The study's findings and limits: The study's VDJdb matching favored anti-spike CD8 responses and missed private and CD4 specificities.

This CDR3 comprises 16 residues. The trim removed 3 bases at V and 6 bases at J, leaving 9 bases unmatched. CDR1 is KGHSH and CDR2 is LQKENI in the germline V gene. The sequenced material came from whole blood. The chain links TRBV18 to TRBJ2-2; 8 bases agree with TRBD1. This receptor was obtained from an adult who was a healthcare worker with PCR-confirmed SARS-CoV-2 infection or an uninfected control (not recorded which). CDR3 bases: TGTGCCAGCTCACCTAAGGACAGGGAGGTCGCCGGGGAGCTGTTTTTT. This sequence encodes CASSPKDREVAGELFF. The full variable domain, in which reference TRBV18 and TRBJ2-2 provide the parts outside the CDR3, is NAGVMQNPRHLVRRRGQEARLRCSPMKGHSHVYWYRQLPEEGLKFMVYLQKENIIDESGMPKERFSAEFPKEGPSILRIQQVVRGDSAAYFCASSPKDREVAGELFFGEGSRLTVL.